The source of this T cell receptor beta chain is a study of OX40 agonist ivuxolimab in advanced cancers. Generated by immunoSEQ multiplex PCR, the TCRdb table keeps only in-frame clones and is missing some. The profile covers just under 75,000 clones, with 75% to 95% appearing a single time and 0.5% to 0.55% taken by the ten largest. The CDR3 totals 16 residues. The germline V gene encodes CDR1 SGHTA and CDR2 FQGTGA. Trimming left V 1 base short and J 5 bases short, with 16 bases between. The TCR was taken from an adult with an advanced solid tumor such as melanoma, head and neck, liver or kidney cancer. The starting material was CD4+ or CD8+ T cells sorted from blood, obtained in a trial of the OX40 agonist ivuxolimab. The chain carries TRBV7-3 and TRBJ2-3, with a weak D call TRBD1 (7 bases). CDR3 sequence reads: CASSLRAGGGGDTQYF. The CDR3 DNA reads TGTGCCAGCAGCTTAAGGGCAGGGGGAGGTGGAGATACGCAGTATTTT.